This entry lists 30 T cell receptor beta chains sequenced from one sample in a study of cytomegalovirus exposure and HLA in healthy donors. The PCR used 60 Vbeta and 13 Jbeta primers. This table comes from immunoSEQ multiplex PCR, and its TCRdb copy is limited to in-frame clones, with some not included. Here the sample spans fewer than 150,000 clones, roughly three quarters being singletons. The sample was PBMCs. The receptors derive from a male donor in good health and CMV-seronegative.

The CDR3, as DNA: TGTGCCAGCAGCCGAACAGGGACAAATACGCAGTATTTT. Residues: CASSRTGTNTQYF. J is TRBJ2-3 and V is TRBV7-2; a weak D match, TRBD1 (6 bases). V lost 5 bases and J lost 7, with 13 bases in between. CDR1 is SGHTA, CDR2 FQGNSA, per germline. CDR3 length equals 13 residues. Full variable domain (missing parts from reference TRBV7-2 and TRBJ2-3): GAGVSQSPSNKVTEKGKDVELRCDPISGHTALYWYRQSLGQGLEFLIYFQGNSAPDKSGLPSDRFSAERTGGSVSTLTIQRTQQEDSAVYLCASSRTGTNTQYFGPGTRLTVL.

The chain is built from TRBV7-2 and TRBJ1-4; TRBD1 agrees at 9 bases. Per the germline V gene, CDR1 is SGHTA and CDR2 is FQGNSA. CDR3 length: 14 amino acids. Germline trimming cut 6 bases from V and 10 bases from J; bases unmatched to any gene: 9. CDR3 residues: CASSNRDRDGKLFF. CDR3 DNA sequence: TGTGCCAGCAGTAACCGGGACAGGGATGGAAAACTGTTTTTT.

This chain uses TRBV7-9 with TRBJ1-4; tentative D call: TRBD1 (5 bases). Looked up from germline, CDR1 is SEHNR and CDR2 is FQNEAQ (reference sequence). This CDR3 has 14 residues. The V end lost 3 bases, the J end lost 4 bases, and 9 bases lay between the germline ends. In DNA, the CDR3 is TGTGCCAGCAGCTTCCGGCAGGGTAATGAAAAACTGTTTTTT. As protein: CASSFRQGNEKLFF.

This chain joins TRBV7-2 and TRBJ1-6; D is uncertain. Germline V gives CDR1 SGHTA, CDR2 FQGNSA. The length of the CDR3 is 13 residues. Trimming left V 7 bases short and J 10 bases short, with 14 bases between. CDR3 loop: CASTVTVNSPLHF. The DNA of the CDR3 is TGTGCCAGCACCGTAACGGTGAACTCACCCCTCCACTTT.

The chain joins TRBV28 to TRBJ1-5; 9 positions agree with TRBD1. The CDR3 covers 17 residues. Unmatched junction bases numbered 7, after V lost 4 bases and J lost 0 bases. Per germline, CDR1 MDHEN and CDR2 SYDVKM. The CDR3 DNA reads TGTGCCAGCAGTTCGACCGGGACAGGGATTAGCAATCAGCCCCAGCATTTT. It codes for CASSSTGTGISNQPQHF.

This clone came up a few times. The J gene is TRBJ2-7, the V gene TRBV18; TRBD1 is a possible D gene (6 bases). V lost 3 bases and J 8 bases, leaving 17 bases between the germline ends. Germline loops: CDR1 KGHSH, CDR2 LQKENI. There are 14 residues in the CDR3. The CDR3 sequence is CASSPLDRTSQQYF. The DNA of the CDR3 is TGTGCCAGCTCACCTCTGGACAGAACCTCTCAGCAGTACTTC.

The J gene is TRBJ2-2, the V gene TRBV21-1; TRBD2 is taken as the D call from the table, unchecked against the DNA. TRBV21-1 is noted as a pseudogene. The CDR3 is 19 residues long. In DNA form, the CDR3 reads TGTGCCAGCAGCAAAATCCCGGGACTAGCGGGGGGTGTATCCGGGGAGCTGTTTTTT. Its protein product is CASSKIPGLAGGVSGELFF.

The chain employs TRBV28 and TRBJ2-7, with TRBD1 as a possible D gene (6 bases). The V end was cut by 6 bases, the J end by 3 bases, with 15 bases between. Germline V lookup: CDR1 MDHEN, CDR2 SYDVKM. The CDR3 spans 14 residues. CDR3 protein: CASSTRDKNYEQYF. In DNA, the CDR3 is TGTGCCAGCAGCACCCGGGACAAGAACTACGAGCAGTACTTC.

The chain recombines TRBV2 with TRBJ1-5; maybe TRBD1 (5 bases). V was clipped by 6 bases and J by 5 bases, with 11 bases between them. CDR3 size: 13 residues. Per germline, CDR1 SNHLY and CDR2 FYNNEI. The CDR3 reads CASRWEGDQPQHF. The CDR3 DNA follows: TGTGCCAGCAGGTGGGAAGGGGATCAGCCCCAGCATTTT.

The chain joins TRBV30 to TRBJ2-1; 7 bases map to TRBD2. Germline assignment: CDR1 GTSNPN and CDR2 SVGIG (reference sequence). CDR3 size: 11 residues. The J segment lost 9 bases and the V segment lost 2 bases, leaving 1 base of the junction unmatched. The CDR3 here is CAWSWEGEQFF. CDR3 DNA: TGTGCCTGGAGTTGGGAGGGTGAGCAGTTCTTC.

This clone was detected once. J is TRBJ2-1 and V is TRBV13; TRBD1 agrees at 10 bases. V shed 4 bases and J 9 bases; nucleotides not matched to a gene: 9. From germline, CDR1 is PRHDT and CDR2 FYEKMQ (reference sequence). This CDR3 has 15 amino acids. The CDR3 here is CASSSSGTGDIEQFF. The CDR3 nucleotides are TGTGCCAGCAGCTCATCCGGGACAGGGGACATTGAGCAGTTCTTC.

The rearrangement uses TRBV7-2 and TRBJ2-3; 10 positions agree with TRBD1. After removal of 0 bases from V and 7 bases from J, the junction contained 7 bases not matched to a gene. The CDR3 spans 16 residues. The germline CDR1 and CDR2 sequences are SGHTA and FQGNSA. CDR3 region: CASSLAAGTGAHTQYF. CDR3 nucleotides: TGTGCCAGCAGCTTAGCGGCCGGGACAGGGGCCCATACGCAGTATTTT.

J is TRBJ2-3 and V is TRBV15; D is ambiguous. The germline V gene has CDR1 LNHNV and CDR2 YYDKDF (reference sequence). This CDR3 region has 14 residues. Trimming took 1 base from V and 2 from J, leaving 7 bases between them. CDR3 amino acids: CATSRGVDTDTQYF. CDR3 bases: TGTGCCACCAGCAGAGGTGTAGACACAGATACGCAGTATTTT.

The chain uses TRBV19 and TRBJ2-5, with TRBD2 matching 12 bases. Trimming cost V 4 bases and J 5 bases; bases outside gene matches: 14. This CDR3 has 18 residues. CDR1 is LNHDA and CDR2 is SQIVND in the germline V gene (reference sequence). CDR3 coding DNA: TGTGCCAGTAGTAGGCGGGGGCTAGCGGGGGGGCGAGCGGAGACCCAGTACTTC. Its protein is CASSRRGLAGGRAETQYF.

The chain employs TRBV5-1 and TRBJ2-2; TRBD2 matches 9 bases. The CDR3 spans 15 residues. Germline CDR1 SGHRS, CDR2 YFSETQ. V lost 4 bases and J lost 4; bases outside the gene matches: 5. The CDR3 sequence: CASSPLSGGTGELFF. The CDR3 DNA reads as TGCGCCAGCAGCCCCCTTAGCGGGGGCACCGGGGAGCTGTTTTTT.

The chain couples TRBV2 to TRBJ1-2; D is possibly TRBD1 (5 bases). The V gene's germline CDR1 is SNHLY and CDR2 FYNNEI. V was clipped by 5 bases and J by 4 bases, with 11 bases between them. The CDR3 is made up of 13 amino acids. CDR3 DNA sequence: TGTGCCAGCAGTCTGAGGGGAGGCTATGGCTACACCTTC. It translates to CASSLRGGYGYTF.

CDR3 in amino acids: CASSQDQSPLHF. CDR3 coding DNA: TGCGCCAGCAGCCAAGATCAATCACCCCTCCACTTT. The J gene is TRBJ1-6, the V gene TRBV4-1; D is unresolved. In germline, CDR1 is MGHRA, CDR2 YSYEKL. Trimming removed 0 bases at V and 10 bases at J, with 4 bases between. The CDR3 spans 12 residues.

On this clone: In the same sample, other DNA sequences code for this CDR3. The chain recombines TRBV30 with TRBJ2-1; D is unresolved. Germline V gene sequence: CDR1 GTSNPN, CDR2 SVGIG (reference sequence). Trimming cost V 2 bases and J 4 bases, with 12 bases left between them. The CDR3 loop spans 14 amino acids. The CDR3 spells CAWSNRKLYNEQFF. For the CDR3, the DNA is TGTGCCTGGAGTAACAGAAAATTATACAATGAGCAGTTCTTC.

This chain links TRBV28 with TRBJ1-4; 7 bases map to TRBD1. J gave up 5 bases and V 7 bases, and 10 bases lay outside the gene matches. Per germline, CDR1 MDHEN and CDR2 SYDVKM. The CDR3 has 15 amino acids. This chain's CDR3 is CASNPGGGLNEKLFF. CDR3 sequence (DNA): TGTGCCAGCAATCCCGGAGGGGGCCTCAATGAAAAACTGTTTTTT.

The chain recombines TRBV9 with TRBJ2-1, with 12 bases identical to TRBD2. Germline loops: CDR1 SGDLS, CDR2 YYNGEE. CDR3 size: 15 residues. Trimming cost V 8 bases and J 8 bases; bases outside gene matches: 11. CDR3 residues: CASTEMGLAGDEQFF. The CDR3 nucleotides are TGTGCCAGTACCGAAATGGGACTAGCGGGCGATGAGCAGTTCTTC.

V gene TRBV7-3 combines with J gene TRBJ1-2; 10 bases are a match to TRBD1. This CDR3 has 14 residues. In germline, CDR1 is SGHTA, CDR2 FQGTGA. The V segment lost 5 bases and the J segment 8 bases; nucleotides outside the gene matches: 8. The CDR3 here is CASSPTGGAKGYTF. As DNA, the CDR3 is TGTGCCAGCAGCCCGACAGGGGGCGCGAAGGGCTACACCTTC.

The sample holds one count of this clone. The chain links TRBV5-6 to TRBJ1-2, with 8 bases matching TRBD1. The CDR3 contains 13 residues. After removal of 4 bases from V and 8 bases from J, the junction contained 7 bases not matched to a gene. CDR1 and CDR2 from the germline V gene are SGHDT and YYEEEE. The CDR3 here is CASSVDRGRGYTF. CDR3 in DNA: TGTGCCAGCAGCGTTGACAGGGGAAGAGGCTACACCTTC.

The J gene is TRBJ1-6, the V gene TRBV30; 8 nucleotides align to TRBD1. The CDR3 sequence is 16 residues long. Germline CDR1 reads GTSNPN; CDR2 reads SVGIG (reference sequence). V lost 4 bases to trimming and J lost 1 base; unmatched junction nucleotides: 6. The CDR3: CAWIRGRGSYNSPLHF. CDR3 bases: TGTGCCTGGATCAGGGGGCGCGGTTCCTATAATTCACCCCTCCACTTT. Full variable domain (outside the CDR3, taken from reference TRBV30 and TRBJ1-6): SQTIHQWPATLVQPVGSPLSLECTVEGTSNPNLYWYRQAAGRGLQLLFYSVGIGQISSEVPQNLSASRPQDRQFILSSKKLLLSDSGFYLCAWIRGRGSYNSPLHFGNGTRLTVT.

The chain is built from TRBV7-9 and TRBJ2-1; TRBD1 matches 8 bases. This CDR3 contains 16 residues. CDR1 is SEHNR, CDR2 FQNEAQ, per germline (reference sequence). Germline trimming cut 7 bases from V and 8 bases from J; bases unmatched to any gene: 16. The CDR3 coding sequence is TGTGCCAGCATCTCTAACCGGCAGGGGGCGGCACATGAGCAGTTCTTC. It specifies CASISNRQGAAHEQFF. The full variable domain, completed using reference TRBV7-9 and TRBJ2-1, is DTGVSQNPRHKITKRGQNVTFRCDPISEHNRLYWYRQTLGQGPEFLTYFQNEAQLEKSRLLSDRFSAERPKGSFSTLEIQRTEQGDSAMYLCASISNRQGAAHEQFFGPGTRLTVL.

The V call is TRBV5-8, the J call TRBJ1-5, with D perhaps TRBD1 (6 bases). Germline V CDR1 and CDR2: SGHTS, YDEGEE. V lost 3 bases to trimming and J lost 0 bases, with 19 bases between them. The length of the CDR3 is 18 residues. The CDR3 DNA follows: TGTGCCAGCAGCTACGAACAGGGATCCTTCTCTAGCAATCAGCCCCAGCATTTT. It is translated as CASSYEQGSFSSNQPQHF.

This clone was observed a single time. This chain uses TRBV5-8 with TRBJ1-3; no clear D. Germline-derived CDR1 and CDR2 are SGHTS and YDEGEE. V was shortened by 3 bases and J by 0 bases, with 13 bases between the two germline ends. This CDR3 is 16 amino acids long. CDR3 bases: TGTGCCAGCAGCTGGCGGGATCCCAGCTCTGGAAACACCATATATTTT. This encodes CASSWRDPSSGNTIYF.

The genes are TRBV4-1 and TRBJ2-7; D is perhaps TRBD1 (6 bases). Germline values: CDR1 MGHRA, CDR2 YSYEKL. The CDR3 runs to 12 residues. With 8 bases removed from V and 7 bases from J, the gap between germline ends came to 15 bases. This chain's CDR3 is CASSPPRGEQYF. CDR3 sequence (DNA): TGCGCCAGCTCGCCCCCGAGGGGGGAGCAGTACTTC.

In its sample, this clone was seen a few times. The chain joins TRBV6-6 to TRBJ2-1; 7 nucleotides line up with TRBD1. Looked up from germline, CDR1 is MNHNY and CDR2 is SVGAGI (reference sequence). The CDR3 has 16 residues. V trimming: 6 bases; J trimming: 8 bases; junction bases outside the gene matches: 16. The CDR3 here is CASSSTRQGPIDEQFF. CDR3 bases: TGTGCCAGCAGCTCAACCCGACAGGGCCCAATCGATGAGCAGTTCTTC.

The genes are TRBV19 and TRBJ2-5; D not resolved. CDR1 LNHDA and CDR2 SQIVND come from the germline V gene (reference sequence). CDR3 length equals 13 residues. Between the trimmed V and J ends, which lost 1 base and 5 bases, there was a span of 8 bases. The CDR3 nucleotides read TGTGCCAGTAGTATAGGTAGTTATGAGACCCAGTACTTC. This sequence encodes CASSIGSYETQYF.

The CDR3 nucleotides read TGTGCCAGCAGTTTATCCAGGGCAGGGGAGCTGTTTTTT. The encoded protein is CASSLSRAGELFF. V usage is TRBV27 and J usage is TRBJ2-2, with a tentative D call TRBD1 (5 bases). Germline lookup yields CDR1 MNHEY and CDR2 SMNVEV (reference sequence). The CDR3 totals 13 residues. V was shortened by 0 bases and J by 8 bases, with 7 bases between the two germline ends.